This T cell receptor beta chain was obtained from a study of human T cells and chemical hapten exposure. Study background: Patients, mostly women, had alopecia areata, alopecia totalis or alopecia universalis. Notes on the study in general: No alteration of TCRs above 1 in 1000 frequency was seen with DPC sensitization.

A note on this clonotype: Antigen specificity is unknown.

Losses at the gene ends were 6 bases for V and 6 bases for J; bases not matched to a gene: 6. Germline assignment: CDR1 MNHEY and CDR2 SMNVEV (reference sequence). The CDR3 is 16 residues long. TCRdb called the RACE reads again in MiXCR, with one record for every CDR3 protein. The table has roughly 100,000 distinct CDR3 sequences, 30% to 35% seen once; the top ten hold 2.5% to 3.5%. Time point specified: patch test 3, about 24 weeks after DPC sensitization. The treatment here: therapeutic diphenylcyclopropenone sensitization with weekly scalp DPC. The gene calls are TRBV27 and TRBJ2-2; 14 positions agree with TRBD2. The TCR originated in a man aged 35 to 55 with alopecia areata. Some clones in this sample may be carry-over from other donors' samples. The starting material was whole blood, obtained in connection with sensitization to the hapten diphenylcyclopropenone (DPC). CDR3 nucleotide sequence: TGTGCCAGCAGAGGGACTAGCGGGAGTGTCGCCGGGGAGCTGTTTTTT. This encodes CASRGTSGSVAGELFF.